This T cell receptor beta chain was sequenced for a study of T-cell reconstitution after alpha-beta-depleted transplantation in children. This CDR3 contains 15 residues. J was trimmed by 0 bases and V by 6 bases; bases with no gene match: 6. Unique molecular identifiers were incorporated during preparation of the TCRbeta library. TCRdb called the PCR reads again in MiXCR, with one record for every CDR3 protein. The sample shows under 750,000 distinct CDR3 sequences, roughly 23% of them seen only once. The sequencing used PBMCs, mostly from graft donor cells, collected 360 days after TCRalphabeta/CD19-depleted stem cell transplant. The chain has TRBV12-3 or TRBV12-4 and TRBJ2-7; 9 bases agree with TRBD1. This TCR was recovered from a boy in the first two years of life who had a stem cell transplant for acute myeloid leukemia, so the T cells may come from the graft donor. Written as DNA, the CDR3 is TGTGCCAGCAGCTTTGACAGGGGGTACTCCTACGAGCAGTACGTC. Its translation is CASSFDRGYSYEQYV.